This TCR beta chain was sequenced for a study of blood T cell repertoires in COVID-19 (dated by TCRdb to 2020 to 2021). Regarding the study in general: Collaborator samples came from the United States, Italy and Spain and covered acute and convalescent phases of COVID-19. The prospective study material was composed of cDNA or gDNA derived from T cells, B-cell-depleted T cells, or PBMCs. Deeply sampled blood TCRbeta repertoires from subjects exposed to, actively infected with, or recovered from COVID-19 were included in the dataset. The repertoires were made available in a free public database intended to serve as a resource for research on the immune response to SARS-CoV-2. The samples were drawn from the first 160 participants of the ongoing ImmuneRACE study and from over 950 subjects provided by 6 global collaborators. Nearly every sample came with metadata listing a de-identified subject ID, COVID-19 status, age in years and sex. HLA class I and class II types, where available, came from metadata supplied by the sample provider rather than from assay-based typing. Beyond this particular receptor, the publication reports: How much clinical and demographic metadata was included differed by source and by participant, and the metadata was provided uncurated.

Samples from volunteer blood donors who had recovered from COVID-19 were contributed by a second Seattle source. The collaborating institutions used their own protocols to collect whole blood in K2EDTA tubes. For TCRbeta analysis, collaborators shipped samples as frozen whole blood, isolated PBMCs, or DNA extracted from either of those sample types. TCRbeta CDR3 regions were amplified from genomic DNA using the immunoSEQ Assay, a bias-controlled multiplex PCR. The authors processed their data as follows. Nucleated cell counts per sample were estimated from amplification of reference gene primers within the assay. To quantify the absolute abundance of each unique TCRbeta CDR3 rearrangement, sequence reads were collapsed and filtered. For each sample, productive Simpson clonality was calculated as the square root of Simpson's diversity index across productive rearrangements. TCRdb's version of the immuneACCESS table is confined to in-frame rearrangements and falls short of the full clone set. An unresolved V gene accounts for under half of the shortfall where checked; the remainder is of unknown origin. V, J and clone size are those of that table, while D and trimming were read from the DNA. For this sample the table gives some 110,000 clones, of which roughly nine tenths were detected only once. The ten largest clones take up 7.9% of the sample.

This clone has just a few counts. What this receptor recognizes is not known. Base qualities are not provided; no much larger clone lies one nucleotide away. Specimen: peripheral blood. The receptor was derived from a man aged 65-85 years who had recovered from COVID-19.

The nucleotide sequence is given as TGTGCCAGCAGCCCTAGCTCCTACGAGCAGTACTTC. Translation gives CASSPSSYEQYF. The receptor chain draws on TRBV7-9 and TRBJ2-7; no confident D gene assignment can be made. Including the terminal cysteine and phenylalanine, the CDR3 comprises 12 residues. The only DNA kept is the CDR3, 36 bases in frame from the first base. According to the germline V gene (reference sequence), CDR1 reads SEHNR and CDR2 reads FQNEAQ. The V and J ends are trimmed by 5 bases and 0 bases, leaving 5 bases between them.